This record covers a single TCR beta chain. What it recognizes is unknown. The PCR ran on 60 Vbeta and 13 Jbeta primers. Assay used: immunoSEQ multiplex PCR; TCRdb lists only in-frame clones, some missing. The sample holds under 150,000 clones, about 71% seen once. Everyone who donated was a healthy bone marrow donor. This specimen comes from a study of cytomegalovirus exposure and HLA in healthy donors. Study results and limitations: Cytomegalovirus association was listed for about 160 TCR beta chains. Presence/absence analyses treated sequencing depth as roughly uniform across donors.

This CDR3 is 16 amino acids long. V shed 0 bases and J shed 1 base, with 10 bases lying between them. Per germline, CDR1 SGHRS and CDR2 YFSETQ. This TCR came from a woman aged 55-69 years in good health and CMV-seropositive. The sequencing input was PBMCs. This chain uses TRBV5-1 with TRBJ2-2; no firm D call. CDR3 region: CASSLAVQLNTGELFF. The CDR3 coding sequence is TGCGCCAGCAGCTTGGCTGTACAGTTGAACACCGGGGAGCTGTTTTTT.